The 20 T cell receptor beta chains listed next were all sequenced from one sample in a study of cytotoxic CD8 clonotypes in ibrutinib-treated CLL. Sequenced by immunoSEQ multiplex PCR; TCRdb stores in-frame clones only, minus some. The table lists approximately 350,000 clones, 67% of them singletons, with just under 6.5% in the top ten. Sequenced material: PBMCs, taken after 36 months of ibrutinib treatment. The receptors here all came from a human donor with chronic lymphocytic leukemia.

This clone came up once. J is TRBJ2-1 and V is TRBV15; the match to TRBD2 covers 11 bases. Germline V gene data show CDR1 as LNHNV and CDR2 as YYDKDF (reference sequence). The CDR3 sequence is 17 residues long. With V trimmed by 5 bases and J by 4 bases, 10 bases remained unmatched. CDR3 nucleotides: TGTGCCACCAGCGGCCGGACTAGCGGGCTACAATACAATGAGCAGTTCTTC. Translating gives CATSGRTSGLQYNEQFF.

The rearrangement links TRBV27 to TRBJ2-1; TRBD2 might be the D (7 bases). Trimming cost V 6 bases and J 7 bases, with 13 bases left between them. Germline-derived CDR1 and CDR2 are MNHEY and SMNVEV (reference sequence). The CDR3 is made up of 13 amino acids. The CDR3: CASRLRGANEQFF. CDR3 bases: TGTGCCAGCAGGCTACGGGGGGCGAATGAGCAGTTCTTC.

This clone showed up just once. The genes are TRBV5-1 and TRBJ1-1, with unresolved D. The CDR3 consists of 13 residues. Trimming left V 3 bases short and J 8 bases short, with 14 bases between. Per the germline V gene, CDR1 is SGHRS and CDR2 is YFSETQ. This CDR3 is CASSSPPGLEAFF. CDR3 DNA: TGCGCCAGCAGCTCACCGCCGGGTTTAGAAGCTTTCTTT.

The genes are TRBV2 and TRBJ2-7; 9 bases align to TRBD1. The CDR3 extends over 15 amino acids. CDR1 SNHLY and CDR2 FYNNEI come from the germline V gene. The V segment lost 2 bases and the J segment 4 bases; nucleotides outside the gene matches: 6. The CDR3 bases are TGTGCCAGCAGTGAAAACAGGGGGCTTTTTTACGAGCAGTACTTC. This encodes CASSENRGLFYEQYF.

The chain joins TRBV7-9 to TRBJ1-1, with 8 bases lining up with TRBD1. Looked up from germline, CDR1 is SEHNR and CDR2 is FQNEAQ (reference sequence). This CDR3 region has 14 residues. J gave up 1 base and V 6 bases, and 4 bases lay outside the gene matches. The CDR3 reads CASREDRGNTEAFF. The DNA of the CDR3 is TGTGCCAGCAGGGAAGACAGGGGGAACACTGAAGCTTTCTTT. The full variable domain, with the rest looked up from reference TRBV7-9 and TRBJ1-1, is DTGVSQNPRHKITKRGQNVTFRCDPISEHNRLYWYRQTLGQGPEFLTYFQNEAQLEKSRLLSDRFSAERPKGSFSTLEIQRTEQGDSAMYLCASREDRGNTEAFFGQGTRLTVV.

The chain joins TRBV6-6 to TRBJ2-7, with a weak D call TRBD2 (5 bases). The CDR3 is 11 amino acids. CDR1 and CDR2 from the germline V gene are MNHNY and SVGAGI (reference sequence). V was pared by 6 bases and J by 5 bases, with 8 bases between. The CDR3 DNA is TGTGCCAGCAGCCTAGCTAACGAGCAGTACTTC. Amino acids: CASSLANEQYF.

This clone was seen only a few times. The J gene is TRBJ1-4, the V gene TRBV28; 12 nucleotides agree with TRBD1. In germline, CDR1 is MDHEN, CDR2 SYDVKM. Trimming removed 6 bases from V and 7 bases from J; junction bases left unmatched: 6. The CDR3 spans 15 residues. The CDR3 DNA reads TGTGCCAGCAGCTGGGACAGGGGGCTTAGTGAAAAACTGTTTTTT. Protein sequence: CASSWDRGLSEKLFF.

This chain connects TRBV29-1 to TRBJ1-1, with 9 nucleotides matching TRBD1. The CDR3 has 13 residues. V lost 6 bases to trimming and J lost 1 base; unmatched junction nucleotides: 3. Germline-derived CDR1 and CDR2 are SQVTM and ANQGSEA. CDR3 coding DNA: TGCAGCGTGGCGGGACAGGGGAACACTGAAGCTTTCTTT. It codes for CSVAGQGNTEAFF.

The V call is TRBV10-2, the J call TRBJ2-1; 7 bases match TRBD1. The CDR3 length is 12 residues. J lost 12 bases, V lost 5 bases, and 7 bases had no gene match. Germline values: CDR1 WSHSY, CDR2 SAAADI. The CDR3 DNA follows: TGCGCCAGCAGTTCAAAGGGGGCTTGGCAGTTCTTC. This gives the protein CASSSKGAWQFF.

The chain recombines TRBV7-9 with TRBJ2-3; 10 bases map to TRBD2. CDR3 size: 15 residues. V shed 6 bases and J 3 bases; nucleotides not matched to a gene: 6. Germline loops: CDR1 SEHNR, CDR2 FQNEAQ (reference sequence). The CDR3 region has the DNA TGTGCCAGCAGTCCCGGACTAGCGGAAACAGATACGCAGTATTTT. This translates into CASSPGLAETDTQYF.

V gene TRBV29-1 combines with J gene TRBJ2-7, with TRBD1 as a possible D gene (5 bases). The CDR3 loop spans 14 amino acids. Germline V gene lookup returns CDR1 SQVTM and CDR2 ANQGSEA. Trimming shortened V by 8 bases and J by 0 bases, and 17 bases separated the two germline ends. CDR3 in amino acids: CSFLSDTISYEQYF. DNA for the CDR3: TGCAGCTTCCTTTCGGACACCATCTCCTACGAGCAGTACTTC.

This clone was recorded a few times. The CDR3 sequence: CASSLNSGANVLTF. In nucleotides, the CDR3 is TGTGCCAGCAGTTTAAATTCTGGGGCCAACGTCCTGACTTTC. V gene TRBV27 combines with J gene TRBJ2-6; D is ambiguous. V lost 2 bases to trimming and J lost 1 base, with 3 bases between them. CDR1 and CDR2 from the germline V gene are MNHEY and SMNVEV (reference sequence). The CDR3 contains 14 residues.

Written as DNA, the CDR3 is TGTGCCAGCAGTTTAGACAGGGGGTTTTCGCACTACGAGCAGTACTTC. It specifies CASSLDRGFSHYEQYF. The rearrangement uses TRBV27 and TRBJ2-7; 9 nucleotides line up with TRBD1. Germline V gene lookup returns CDR1 MNHEY and CDR2 SMNVEV (reference sequence). V shed 2 bases, J shed 3 bases, and the junction held 8 bases outside the gene matches. This CDR3 is 16 amino acids long.

The gene calls are TRBV12-5 and TRBJ2-2; 8 bases line up with TRBD1. The germline CDR1 and CDR2 sequences are LGHNT and FRNRAP. The CDR3 has 17 amino acids. V was clipped by 4 bases and J by 1 base; unmatched bases: 8. CDR3 region: CASGSTQQGVNTGELFF. The DNA for the CDR3 is TGTGCTAGTGGTTCCACACAACAGGGGGTGAACACCGGGGAGCTGTTTTTT.

The V gene is TRBV28, the J gene TRBJ2-3; 8 nucleotides agree with TRBD2. CDR3 length: 17 residues. Trimming cost V 0 bases and J 4 bases; bases outside gene matches: 9. CDR1 is MDHEN, CDR2 SYDVKM, per germline. The CDR3 sequence is CASSLWRGALISDTQYF. The CDR3 region has the DNA TGTGCCAGCAGTTTATGGCGGGGGGCCCTAATTTCAGATACGCAGTATTTT.

The table lists this clone with a few counts. The chain links TRBV27 to TRBJ2-3, with 12 bases that match TRBD2. Germline CDR1 and CDR2: MNHEY and SMNVEV (reference sequence). The CDR3 runs to 18 residues. J lost 0 bases, V lost 5 bases, and 9 bases had no gene match. The CDR3 protein is CASSAPSGGAASTDTQYF. CDR3 sequence (DNA): TGTGCCAGCAGTGCCCCTAGCGGGGGGGCAGCCAGCACAGATACGCAGTATTTT.

The table lists this clone with a count of one. The chain couples TRBV11-3 to TRBJ2-7; D gene uncertain. Germline assignment: CDR1 SGHNT and CDR2 YENEEA. Trimming stripped 2 bases from V and 6 bases from J, with 11 bases between. This CDR3 is built from 13 residues. CDR3 bases: TGTGCCAGCAGCTTATCTCTGGGTCGCGAGCAGTACTTC. This codes for CASSLSLGREQYF. Drawing the rest from reference TRBV11-3 and TRBJ2-7, the complete variable domain is EAGVVQSPRYKIIEKKQPVAFWCNPISGHNTLYWYLQNLGQGPELLIRYENEEAVDDSQLPKDRFSAERLKGVDSTLKIQPAELGDSAVYLCASSLSLGREQYFGPGTRLTVT.

The V gene is TRBV29-1, the J gene TRBJ2-1; 9 nucleotides agree with TRBD2. CDR3 size: 15 residues. Looked up from germline, CDR1 is SQVTM and CDR2 is ANQGSEA. The junction had 10 bases not matched to a gene; V was cut back by 7 bases and J by 3 bases. The CDR3 loop reads CSARGSGRNYNEQFF. The CDR3 coding sequence is TGCAGCGCCCGGGGGAGCGGGAGGAACTACAATGAGCAGTTCTTC.

J is TRBJ2-3 and V is TRBV5-4; D gene unclear. V lost 3 bases, J lost 3 bases, and 11 bases lay in between. Germline V gene sequence: CDR1 SGHNT, CDR2 YYREEE (reference sequence). There are 14 residues in the CDR3. CDR3: CASSSVDRTDTQYF. For the CDR3, the DNA is TGTGCCAGCAGCTCGGTCGACCGGACAGATACGCAGTATTTT.

The sample holds a few counts of this clone. The CDR3 spells CASSAAGTGSGNIQYF. CDR3 bases: TGTGCCAGCAGCGCCGCCGGGACAGGGTCCGGAAACATTCAGTACTTC. This chain joins TRBV7-3 and TRBJ2-4, with TRBD1 identical over 9 bases. The trim removed 5 bases at V and 6 bases at J, leaving 11 bases unmatched. Germline values: CDR1 SGHTA, CDR2 FQGTGA. The CDR3 consists of 16 residues.